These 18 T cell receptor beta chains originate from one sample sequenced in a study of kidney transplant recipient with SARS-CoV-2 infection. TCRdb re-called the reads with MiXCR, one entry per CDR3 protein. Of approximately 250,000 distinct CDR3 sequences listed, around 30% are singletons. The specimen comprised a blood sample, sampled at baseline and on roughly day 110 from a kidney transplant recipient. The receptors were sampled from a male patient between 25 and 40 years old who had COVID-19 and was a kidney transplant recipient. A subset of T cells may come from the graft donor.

In DNA form, the CDR3 reads TGTGCCAGCAGCTCTCAACGTCCCATTTCAATTCGCACTGAAGCTTTCTTT. Encoded protein: CASSSQRPISIRTEAFF. V and J are TRBV3-1 and TRBJ1-1; no definite D call. This CDR3 is built from 17 residues. Trimming removed 5 bases from V and 4 bases from J, with 23 bases in between. Germline CDR1 and CDR2: LGHDT and YNNKEL (reference sequence).

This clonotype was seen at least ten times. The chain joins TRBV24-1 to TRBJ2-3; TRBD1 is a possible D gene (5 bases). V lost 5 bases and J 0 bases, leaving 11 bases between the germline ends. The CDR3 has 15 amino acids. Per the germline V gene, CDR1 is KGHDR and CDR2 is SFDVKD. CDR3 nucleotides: TGTGCCACCAGTGGGGGCAGCCTAAGCACAGATACGCAGTATTTT. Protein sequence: CATSGGSLSTDTQYF.

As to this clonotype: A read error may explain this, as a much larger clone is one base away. In DNA, the CDR3 is TGTGCCGGCAGCCCGGACAGCTTTCGAGGCGAGCAGTACGTC. Its translation: CAGSPDSFRGEQYV. The J gene is TRBJ2-5, the V gene TRBV5-5, with D perhaps TRBD1 (6 bases). Near its end, the DNA agrees better with TRBJ2-7, so the J call may be wrong. The CDR3 spans 14 residues. Germline CDR1 SGHKS, CDR2 YYEKEE (reference sequence).

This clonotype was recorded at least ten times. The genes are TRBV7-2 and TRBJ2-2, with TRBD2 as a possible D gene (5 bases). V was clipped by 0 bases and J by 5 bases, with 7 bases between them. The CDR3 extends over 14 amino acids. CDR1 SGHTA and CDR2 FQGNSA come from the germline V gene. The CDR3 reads CASSLARGTGELFF. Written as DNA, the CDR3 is TGTGCCAGCAGCTTAGCGCGAGGGACCGGGGAGCTGTTTTTT. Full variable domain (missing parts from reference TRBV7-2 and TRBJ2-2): GAGVSQSPSNKVTEKGKDVELRCDPISGHTALYWYRQSLGQGLEFLIYFQGNSAPDKSGLPSDRFSAERTGGSVSTLTIQRTQQEDSAVYLCASSLARGTGELFFGEGSRLTVL.

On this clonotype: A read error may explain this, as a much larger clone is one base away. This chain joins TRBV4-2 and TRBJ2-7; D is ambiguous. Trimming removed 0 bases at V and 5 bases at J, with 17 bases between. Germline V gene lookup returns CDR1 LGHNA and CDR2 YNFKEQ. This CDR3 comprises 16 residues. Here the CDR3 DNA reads TGTGCCAGCAGCCAAGAATACAGTAGGTTAACCCACGAGCAGTACTTC. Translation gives CASSQEYSRLTHEQYF.

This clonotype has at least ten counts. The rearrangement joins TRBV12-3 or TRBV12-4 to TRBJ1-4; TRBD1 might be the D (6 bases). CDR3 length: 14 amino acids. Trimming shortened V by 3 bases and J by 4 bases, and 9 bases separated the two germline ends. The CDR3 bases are TGTGCCAGCAGTTTGGGGGACATTAATGAAAAACTGTTTTTT. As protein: CASSLGDINEKLFF.

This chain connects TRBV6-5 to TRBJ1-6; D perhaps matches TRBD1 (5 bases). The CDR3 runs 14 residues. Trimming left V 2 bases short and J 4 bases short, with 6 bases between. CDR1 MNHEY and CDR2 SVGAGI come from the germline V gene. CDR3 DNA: TGTGCCAGCAGTTACGGGGGGTATAATTCACCCCTCCACTTT. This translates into CASSYGGYNSPLHF.

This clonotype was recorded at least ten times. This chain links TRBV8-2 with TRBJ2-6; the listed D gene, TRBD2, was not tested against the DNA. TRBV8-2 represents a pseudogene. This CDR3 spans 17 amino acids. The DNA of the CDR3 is TGTGGCATACGAGGGAGGATAACACAAAGTCGGGCCAACGTCCTGACTTTC. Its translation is CGIRGRITQSRANVLTF.

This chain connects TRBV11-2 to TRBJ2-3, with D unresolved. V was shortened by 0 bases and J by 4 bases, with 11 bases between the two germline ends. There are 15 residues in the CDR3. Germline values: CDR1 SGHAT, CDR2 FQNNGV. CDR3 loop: CASSLDFQLSDTQYF. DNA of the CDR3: TGTGCCAGCAGCTTAGATTTCCAGCTCTCAGATACGCAGTATTTT.

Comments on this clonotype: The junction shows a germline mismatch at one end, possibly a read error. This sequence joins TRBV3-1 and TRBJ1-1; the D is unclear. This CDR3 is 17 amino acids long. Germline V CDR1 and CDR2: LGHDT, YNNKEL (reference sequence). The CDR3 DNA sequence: TGTGCCGGCAGCTCCCCCAATCCCATTTCAATTCGCACTGAAGCCTTCTTT. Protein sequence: CAGSSPNPISIRTEAFF.

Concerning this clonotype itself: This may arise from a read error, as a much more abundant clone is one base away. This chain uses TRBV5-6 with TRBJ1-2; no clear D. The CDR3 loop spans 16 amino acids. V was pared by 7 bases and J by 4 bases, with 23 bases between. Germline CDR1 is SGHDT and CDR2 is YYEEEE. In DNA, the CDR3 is TGTGCCAGCTCCCGCGGCAATAGTCGAAAGACCTATGGCTACACCTTC. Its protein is CASSRGNSRKTYGYTF.

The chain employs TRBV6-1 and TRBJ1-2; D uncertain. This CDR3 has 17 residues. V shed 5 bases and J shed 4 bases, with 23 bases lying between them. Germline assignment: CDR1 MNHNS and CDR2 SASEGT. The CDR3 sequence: CASSTMSSMRKTYGYTF. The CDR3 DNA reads TGTGCCAGCAGTACAATGAGCTCTATGCGAAAGACCTATGGCTACACCTTC.

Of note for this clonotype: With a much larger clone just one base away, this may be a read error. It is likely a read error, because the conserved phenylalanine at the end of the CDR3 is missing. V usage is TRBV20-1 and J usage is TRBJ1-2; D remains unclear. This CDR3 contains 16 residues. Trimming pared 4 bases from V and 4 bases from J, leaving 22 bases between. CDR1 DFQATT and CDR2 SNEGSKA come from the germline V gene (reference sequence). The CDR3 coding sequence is TGCAGTGCTAATCGACCGCTGTTTCGAAAGACCTATGGCTACACCCTC. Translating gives CSANRPLFRKTYGYTL.

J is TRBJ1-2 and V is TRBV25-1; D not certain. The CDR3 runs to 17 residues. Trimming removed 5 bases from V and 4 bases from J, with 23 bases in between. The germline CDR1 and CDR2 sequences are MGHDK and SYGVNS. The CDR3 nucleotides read TGTGCCAGCAGTCACCTGCTAGAACTGGGAAAGACCTATGGCTACACCTTC. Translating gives CASSHLLELGKTYGYTF.

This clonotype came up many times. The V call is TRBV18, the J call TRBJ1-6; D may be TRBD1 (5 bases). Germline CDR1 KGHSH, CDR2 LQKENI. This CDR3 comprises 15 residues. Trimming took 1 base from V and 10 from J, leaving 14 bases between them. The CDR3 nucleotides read TGTGCCAGCTCACCACGAAACGGAGGGGACTCACCCCTCCACTTT. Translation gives CASSPRNGGDSPLHF.

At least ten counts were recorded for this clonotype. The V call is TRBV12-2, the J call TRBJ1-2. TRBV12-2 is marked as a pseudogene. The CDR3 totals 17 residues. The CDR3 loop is CASRKERTPRKTYGYTF. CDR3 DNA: TGTGCAAGTCGCAAGGAAAGGACTCCACGAAAGACCTATGGCTACACCTTC.

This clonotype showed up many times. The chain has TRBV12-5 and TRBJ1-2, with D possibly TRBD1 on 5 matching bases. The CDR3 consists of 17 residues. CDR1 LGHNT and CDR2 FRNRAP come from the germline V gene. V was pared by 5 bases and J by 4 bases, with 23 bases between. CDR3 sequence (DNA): TGTGCTAGTGGTGACTACTGTTTGCAGGGAAAGACCTATGGCTACACCTTC. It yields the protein CASGDYCLQGKTYGYTF. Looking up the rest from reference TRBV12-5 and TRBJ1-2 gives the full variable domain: DARVTQTPRHKVTEMGQEVTMRCQPILGHNTVFWYRQTMMQGLELLAYFRNRAPLDDSGMPKDRFSAEMPDATLATLKIQPSEPRDSAVYFCASGDYCLQGKTYGYTFGSGTRLTVV.

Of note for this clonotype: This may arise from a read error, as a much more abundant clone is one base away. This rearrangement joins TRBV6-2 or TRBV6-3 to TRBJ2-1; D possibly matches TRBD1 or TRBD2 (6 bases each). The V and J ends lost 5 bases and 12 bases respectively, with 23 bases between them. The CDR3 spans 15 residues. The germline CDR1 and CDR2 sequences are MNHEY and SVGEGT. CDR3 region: CASSLPGGLGDGQFF. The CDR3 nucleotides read TGTGCCAGCAGTCTCCCCGGGGGCCTGGGGGATGGGCAGTTCTTC.